A selection of T cell receptor beta chains follows, all from one sample in a study of early T cells in non-severe SARS-CoV-2 infection. TCRdb reprocessed the 5' RACE reads via MiXCR and lists one record per CDR3 protein. The sample comprises roughly 110,000 distinct CDR3 sequences, 11% of which are singletons, and approximately 8.1% rests with the top ten. The sample taken for sequencing was whole blood. Receptors originate from an adult who was a healthcare worker with PCR-confirmed SARS-CoV-2 infection or an uninfected control (not recorded which). CDR3s include the opening cysteine and the closing phenylalanine or tryptophan. A D gene is named only where the DNA matches it firmly. Part of the rows lack a size; the others show once, few, many or a class for expanded clones.

j_call d_call cdr3_length clone_size v_call cdr3_nt cdr3_aa
TRBJ1-1 NA 12 few TRBV5-1 TGCGCCAGCAGCTTGGTGAGCACTGAAGCTTTCTTT CASSLVSTEAFF
TRBJ2-7 TRBD2 16 NA TRBV7-2 TGTGCCAGCAGCTTAGAATCCGGGACTATTGGATCGGGGCAGTACTTC CASSLESGTIGSGQYF
TRBJ1-6 NA 15 many TRBV11-2 TGTGCCAGCAGTGTCGGGGGCACCTATAATTCACCCCTCCACTTT CASSVGGTYNSPLHF
TRBJ2-1 TRBD2 16 NA TRBV4-1 TGCGCCAGCAGAGCGGTCGGGACTAGGGTCGCCAATGAGCAGTTCTTC CASRAVGTRVANEQFF
TRBJ2-1 NA 11 NA TRBV20-1 TGCAGTGCCGCCCGACAGGCGGGGCAGTTCTTC CSAARQAGQFF
TRBJ1-1 NA 13 NA TRBV10-3 TGTGCCATCAGTACGACACCGAACACTGAAGCTTTCTTT CAISTTPNTEAFF
TRBJ2-1 TRBD2 17 few TRBV3-1 TGTGCCAGCAGCCAAGATCCCGGGACTAGCCTCTACAATGAGCAGTTCTTC CASSQDPGTSLYNEQFF
TRBJ1-1 TRBD1 15 NA TRBV27 TGTGCCAGCAGTTTATCTAGGACAGGGGAAACTGAAGCTTTCTTT CASSLSRTGETEAFF
TRBJ2-1 TRBD2 15 few TRBV12-3/TRBV12-4 TGTGCCAGCAGGTCGGGACTAGCGGGCCACAATGAGCAGTTCTTC CASRSGLAGHNEQFF
TRBJ2-3 TRBD2 16 few TRBV28 TGTGCCAGCAGTCCTTTACCAGGCGGGAGGGCAGATACGCAGTATTTT CASSPLPGGRADTQYF
TRBJ2-7 TRBD2 14 few TRBV5-1 TGCGCCAGCTCCTCCGCGGGGGTACCCTACGAGCAGTACTTC CASSSAGVPYEQYF
TRBJ1-2 TRBD1 15 many TRBV28 TGTGCCAGCAGTTTATTCCGACAGGGTAACTATGGCTACACCTTC CASSLFRQGNYGYTF
TRBJ2-1 NA 13 many TRBV5-1 TGCGCCAGCAGCGTCGGACAGCCGGATGAGCAGTTCTTC CASSVGQPDEQFF
TRBJ2-3 NA 14 NA TRBV7-8 TGTGCCAGCAGCCTAAACCCTAAATCGGATACGCAGTATTTT CASSLNPKSDTQYF
TRBJ2-1 NA 13 many TRBV2 TGTGCCAGCAGCCCAGATACAAACAATGAGCAGTTCTTC CASSPDTNNEQFF
TRBJ2-7 TRBD1 16 many TRBV29-1 TGCAGCGTTACCAATGAACAGGGGTTAACCATATACGAGCAGTACTTC CSVTNEQGLTIYEQYF
TRBJ2-2 TRBD2 12 few TRBV13 TGTGCCAGCAGCCGGGAGGTCGGGGAGCTGTTTTTT CASSREVGELFF
TRBJ2-3 NA 14 many TRBV11-1 TGTGCCAGCAGCCCAATGTACTCCTCAGATACGCAGTATTTT CASSPMYSSDTQYF
TRBJ1-1 NA 13 many TRBV3-1 TGTGCCAGCAGCCAAGGTCTAGACACTGAAGCTTTCTTT CASSQGLDTEAFF
TRBJ2-7 NA 13 few TRBV12-5 TGTGCTAGTGCCCCCAGGGGTTTCCACGAGCAGTACTTC CASAPRGFHEQYF
TRBJ1-1 NA 13 NA TRBV9 TGTGCCAGCAGCCCCCGAACGGGCACTGAAGCTTTCTTT CASSPRTGTEAFF
TRBJ1-6 TRBD1 20 few TRBV5-5 TGTGCCAGCAGCTTACGACAGGGGCTACTCCTCAGGCCCTATAATTCACCCCTCCACTTT CASSLRQGLLLRPYNSPLHF
TRBJ2-5 NA 13 NA TRBV5-4 TGTGCCAGCAGCCGGGATGGGCAAGAGACCCAGTACTTC CASSRDGQETQYF
TRBJ2-7 NA 14 many TRBV18 TGTGCCAGCTCACCACGTGGGTCCTCCTACGAGCAGTACTTC CASSPRGSSYEQYF
TRBJ2-5 TRBD1 17 many TRBV12-3/TRBV12-4 TGTGCCAGCAGTCGGTCACAGGGGGTTTACGGAGGAGAGACCCAGTACTTC CASSRSQGVYGGETQYF
TRBJ1-1 TRBD1 13 many TRBV5-1 TGCGCCAGCAGCATGACAGGGGTTGCTGAAGCTTTCTTT CASSMTGVAEAFF
TRBJ2-5 NA 15 NA TRBV5-4 TGTGCCAGCAGCCACGATACAGGGTCCAGGGAGACCCAGTACTTC CASSHDTGSRETQYF
TRBJ1-3 NA 15 few TRBV3-1 TGTGCCAGCAGCCAAGAAATCAATTCTGGAAACACCATATATTTT CASSQEINSGNTIYF
TRBJ2-1 NA 16 few TRBV19 TGTGCCAGTAGTCCCTCCCTAGAAGTCTTGTACAATGAGCAGTTCTTC CASSPSLEVLYNEQFF
TRBJ1-5 NA 16 many TRBV20-1 TGCAGTGCTCGACAGGCCGGGGTTTATAGCAATCAGCCCCAGCATTTT CSARQAGVYSNQPQHF
TRBJ2-7 NA 14 NA TRBV6-2/TRBV6-3 TGTGCCAGCAGTTACTTTGGGGCGGCCTACGAGCAGTACTTC CASSYFGAAYEQYF
TRBJ2-7 NA 15 NA TRBV24-1 TGTGCCACCAGTGATTCCTTCCCGGGTTCCTACGAGCAGTACTTC CATSDSFPGSYEQYF